This is a list of T cell receptor beta chains from one sample in a study of shared T cell receptors in the human thymus. Method: immunoSEQ multiplex PCR; TCRdb's copy keeps in-frame clones and lacks some. The table lists fewer than 700,000 clones, 70% to 90% of them singletons. These same data were also listed under a study on human thymus T cells.

The sample consisted of thymocytes. The receptors derive from a boy under two years old with a congenital heart defect. Both conserved end residues are part of each CDR3. The D gene is left open where the match is weak. For some rows the clone size is stated as once, few or many, or as a class when expanded; others skip it.

cdr3_nt: TGTGCCAGCAGCTTGAAGGGGCAACAGGGAAATGAGCAGTTCTTC
cdr3_aa: CASSLKGQQGNEQFF
j_call: TRBJ2-1
clone_size: few
v_call: TRBV11-3
d_call: NA
cdr3_length: 15

cdr3_nt: TGTGCCAGCTCACGAGGGACTACCTACAATGAGCAGTTCTTC
cdr3_aa: CASSRGTTYNEQFF
j_call: TRBJ2-1
clone_size: NA
v_call: TRBV18
d_call: TRBD2
cdr3_length: 14

cdr3_nt: TGTGCCAGCAGTTACTCGAAGCGGGGGACCTACAATGAGCAGTTCTTC
cdr3_aa: CASSYSKRGTYNEQFF
j_call: TRBJ2-1
clone_size: once
v_call: TRBV6-6
d_call: TRBD2
cdr3_length: 16

cdr3_nt: TGTGCCAGCAGCCATACAGTCCTTTACGAGCAGTACTTC
cdr3_aa: CASSHTVLYEQYF
j_call: TRBJ2-7
clone_size: NA
v_call: TRBV14
d_call: NA
cdr3_length: 13

cdr3_nt: TGTGCCAGCAGTTACCCTTTCGACAGAAGCTATGGCTACACCTTC
cdr3_aa: CASSYPFDRSYGYTF
j_call: TRBJ1-2
clone_size: NA
v_call: TRBV6-7
d_call: NA
cdr3_length: 15

cdr3_nt: TGTGCCAGCAGGGGACTCACAGATACGCAGTATTTT
cdr3_aa: CASRGLTDTQYF
j_call: TRBJ2-3
clone_size: NA
v_call: TRBV27
d_call: NA
cdr3_length: 12

cdr3_nt: TGTGCCAGCAGTTACCGACTAGCGGGCACAGATACGCAGTATTTT
cdr3_aa: CASSYRLAGTDTQYF
j_call: TRBJ2-3
clone_size: NA
v_call: TRBV6-6
d_call: TRBD2
cdr3_length: 15

cdr3_nt: TGCAGCGTTCTTGGACAGGGGAAGGACAATGAGCAGTTCTTC
cdr3_aa: CSVLGQGKDNEQFF
j_call: TRBJ2-1
clone_size: NA
v_call: TRBV29-1
d_call: TRBD1
cdr3_length: 14

cdr3_nt: TGTGCCAGCACTTTGGACGGGGAAGACGCCTACGAGCAGTACTTC
cdr3_aa: CASTLDGEDAYEQYF
j_call: TRBJ2-7
clone_size: NA
v_call: TRBV6-1
d_call: NA
cdr3_length: 15

cdr3_nt: TGTGCCAGCAGCCAAGCGCAGGGGATCTCTGGAAACACCATATATTTT
cdr3_aa: CASSQAQGISGNTIYF
j_call: TRBJ1-3
clone_size: NA
v_call: TRBV7-9
d_call: NA
cdr3_length: 16

cdr3_nt: TGTGCCAGCAGTGTGGACAGTCCCCTAGAGACCCAGTACTTC
cdr3_aa: CASSVDSPLETQYF
j_call: TRBJ2-5
clone_size: NA
v_call: TRBV27
d_call: NA
cdr3_length: 14

cdr3_nt: TGTGCCAGCAGCAAATGGACAGGGGTGGCCGGAGAGACCCAGTACTTC
cdr3_aa: CASSKWTGVAGETQYF
j_call: TRBJ2-5
clone_size: NA
v_call: TRBV21-1
d_call: NA
cdr3_length: 16

cdr3_nt: TGTGCCAGCTCACCTTCAGCGTTGTACCAAGAGACCCAGTACTTC
cdr3_aa: CASSPSALYQETQYF
j_call: TRBJ2-5
clone_size: NA
v_call: TRBV18
d_call: NA
cdr3_length: 15

cdr3_nt: TGCAGCGTCGAGGACAGGGGGGTTGAGGACACTGAAGCTTTCTTT
cdr3_aa: CSVEDRGVEDTEAFF
j_call: TRBJ1-1
clone_size: NA
v_call: TRBV29-1
d_call: TRBD1
cdr3_length: 15

cdr3_nt: TGTGCCAGCAGCACCACCGGGACAGGGAGGGAGACCCAGTACTTC
cdr3_aa: CASSTTGTGRETQYF
j_call: TRBJ2-5
clone_size: NA
v_call: TRBV11-2
d_call: TRBD1
cdr3_length: 15

cdr3_nt: TGTGCCAGCACGGGCGGTTGCTTCGACACCGGGGAGCTGCTTTTT
cdr3_aa: CASTGGCFDTGELLF
j_call: TRBJ2-2
clone_size: NA
v_call: TRBV28
d_call: NA
cdr3_length: 15

cdr3_nt: TGTGCCAGCAACAAACAGGGGCAGAACACTGAAGCTTTCTTT
cdr3_aa: CASNKQGQNTEAFF
j_call: TRBJ1-1
clone_size: NA
v_call: TRBV2
d_call: TRBD1
cdr3_length: 14

cdr3_nt: TGTGCCAGCAGCGGGAAACAGGGGGAGACTAGCAATCAGCCCCAGCATTTT
cdr3_aa: CASSGKQGETSNQPQHF
j_call: TRBJ1-5
clone_size: NA
v_call: TRBV2
d_call: TRBD1
cdr3_length: 17

cdr3_nt: TGTGCTAGTGGTAAAGGACAGGGGAAGCACTACGAGCAGTACTTC
cdr3_aa: CASGKGQGKHYEQYF
j_call: TRBJ2-7
clone_size: once
v_call: TRBV12-5
d_call: TRBD1
cdr3_length: 15

cdr3_nt: TGTGCCAGCAGCAAGGGCCCCCGGGAAAGGGCTGGCGAGCAGTACTTC
cdr3_aa: CASSKGPRERAGEQYF
j_call: TRBJ2-7
clone_size: NA
v_call: TRBV7-2
d_call: NA
cdr3_length: 16

cdr3_nt: TGTGCCAGCATAAGAACCAGGACAGGGAGTTCCTACGAGCAGTACTTC
cdr3_aa: CASIRTRTGSSYEQYF
j_call: TRBJ2-7
clone_size: NA
v_call: TRBV2
d_call: TRBD1
cdr3_length: 16

cdr3_nt: TGTGCCAGCAGTTCCGGGACTCCTGGCAACGAGCAGTACTTC
cdr3_aa: CASSSGTPGNEQYF
j_call: TRBJ2-7
clone_size: NA
v_call: TRBV2
d_call: NA
cdr3_length: 14

cdr3_nt: TGTGCCAGCAGCTTCGCCCGGGACAGGTTTTTTGACGGGGCCAACGTCCTGACTTTC
cdr3_aa: CASSFARDRFFDGANVLTF
j_call: TRBJ2-6
clone_size: NA
v_call: TRBV7-9
d_call: TRBD1
cdr3_length: 19

cdr3_nt: TGTGCCACCAGCAGAGCACTAGCGGTTAGCACAGATACGCAGTATTTT
cdr3_aa: CATSRALAVSTDTQYF
j_call: TRBJ2-3
clone_size: NA
v_call: TRBV15
d_call: TRBD2
cdr3_length: 16

cdr3_nt: TGTGCCAGCAGTTTATCGGGGACAGGGCTCTCCTACGAGCAGTACTTC
cdr3_aa: CASSLSGTGLSYEQYF
j_call: TRBJ2-7
clone_size: once
v_call: TRBV27
d_call: TRBD1
cdr3_length: 16

cdr3_nt: TGTGCCAGCAGAGGGACAGGGAGACATAATGAGCAGTTCTTC
cdr3_aa: CASRGTGRHNEQFF
j_call: TRBJ2-1
clone_size: NA
v_call: TRBV6-5
d_call: TRBD1
cdr3_length: 14

cdr3_nt: TGTGCCTGGAGGTGGCTAGCGAACACCGGGGAGCTGTTTTTT
cdr3_aa: CAWRWLANTGELFF
j_call: TRBJ2-2
clone_size: NA
v_call: TRBV30
d_call: NA
cdr3_length: 14

cdr3_nt: TGCGCCAGCAGTTCCACAGGGACGGCGAACACCGGGGAGCTGTTTTTT
cdr3_aa: CASSSTGTANTGELFF
j_call: TRBJ2-2
clone_size: NA
v_call: TRBV10-1
d_call: NA
cdr3_length: 16

cdr3_nt: TGTGCCAGCAGCCCAGAAGGCGGACAGTGGGTCAATGAGCAGTTCTTC
cdr3_aa: CASSPEGGQWVNEQFF
j_call: TRBJ2-1
clone_size: NA
v_call: TRBV7-9
d_call: NA
cdr3_length: 16

cdr3_nt: TGTGCCAGCAGCCCGAACCGGGACAGGGGAAAGTACAATGAGCAGTTCTTC
cdr3_aa: CASSPNRDRGKYNEQFF
j_call: TRBJ2-1
clone_size: NA
v_call: TRBV11-3
d_call: TRBD1
cdr3_length: 17

cdr3_nt: TGTGCCAGCAGCCCCCCCCCAAGCGGGCCCTACAATGAGCAGTTCTTC
cdr3_aa: CASSPPPSGPYNEQFF
j_call: TRBJ2-1
clone_size: NA
v_call: TRBV9
d_call: NA
cdr3_length: 16

cdr3_nt: TGTGCCAGCAGTGAGGCCGACAGGGGACCGAACACTGAAGCTTTCTTT
cdr3_aa: CASSEADRGPNTEAFF
j_call: TRBJ1-1
clone_size: NA
v_call: TRBV6-1
d_call: TRBD1
cdr3_length: 16

cdr3_nt: TGTGCCAGTAGTATCACTTACACCGGGGAGCTGTTTTTT
cdr3_aa: CASSITYTGELFF
j_call: TRBJ2-2
clone_size: NA
v_call: TRBV19
d_call: NA
cdr3_length: 13

cdr3_nt: TGTGCCAGCAGTGAATCGGGAATCTACGAGCAGTACTTC
cdr3_aa: CASSESGIYEQYF
j_call: TRBJ2-7
clone_size: NA
v_call: TRBV25-1
d_call: NA
cdr3_length: 13

cdr3_nt: TGTGCCTGGGGTGAAAGAGAGGCCCAGTACTTC
cdr3_aa: CAWGEREAQYF
j_call: TRBJ2-5
clone_size: NA
v_call: TRBV30
d_call: NA
cdr3_length: 11

cdr3_nt: TGCGCCAGCAGCTTGGGACAGGGGGCTTGTGGCTACACCTTC
cdr3_aa: CASSLGQGACGYTF
j_call: TRBJ1-2
clone_size: few
v_call: TRBV5-1
d_call: TRBD1
cdr3_length: 14

cdr3_nt: TGTGCCAGCAGTTGTCCTGGGGGCGCAGAAGCTTTCTTT
cdr3_aa: CASSCPGGAEAFF
j_call: TRBJ1-1
clone_size: NA
v_call: TRBV28
d_call: NA
cdr3_length: 13

cdr3_nt: TGTGCCTGGACAGTAAATAATTCACCCCTCCACTTT
cdr3_aa: CAWTVNNSPLHF
j_call: TRBJ1-6
clone_size: NA
v_call: TRBV30
d_call: NA
cdr3_length: 12

cdr3_nt: TGTGCCTGTTGGGGCAACTCCTACAATGAGCAGTTCTTC
cdr3_aa: CACWGNSYNEQFF
j_call: TRBJ2-1
clone_size: NA
v_call: TRBV30
d_call: NA
cdr3_length: 13

cdr3_nt: TGTGCCAGCACCCCCTCGCCCCTAGAGGTAAACATTCAGTACTTC
cdr3_aa: CASTPSPLEVNIQYF
j_call: TRBJ2-4
clone_size: NA
v_call: TRBV28
d_call: NA
cdr3_length: 15

cdr3_nt: TGTGCCAGCAGCTCCGCTAGCGGGGAGTTGTCCTACGAGCAGTACTTC
cdr3_aa: CASSSASGELSYEQYF
j_call: TRBJ2-7
clone_size: NA
v_call: TRBV13
d_call: TRBD2
cdr3_length: 16

cdr3_nt: TGTGCCAGCAGTTTCCTCCCTCGACAGGGCTCTGGAAACACCATATATTTT
cdr3_aa: CASSFLPRQGSGNTIYF
j_call: TRBJ1-3
clone_size: NA
v_call: TRBV28
d_call: TRBD1
cdr3_length: 17

cdr3_nt: TGCGCCAGCAGCTCGGATTGGGGACTAGCGGGGGAGACCCAGTACTTC
cdr3_aa: CASSSDWGLAGETQYF
j_call: TRBJ2-5
clone_size: NA
v_call: TRBV5-1
d_call: TRBD2
cdr3_length: 16

cdr3_nt: TGTGCCTGGAGTGAATTGGGGGCATGGGGGACTAGCGGAAACAATGAGCAGTTCTTC
cdr3_aa: CAWSELGAWGTSGNNEQFF
j_call: TRBJ2-1
clone_size: NA
v_call: TRBV30
d_call: TRBD2
cdr3_length: 19

cdr3_nt: TGTGCCAGCAGCCAAGGAGCGGCTGTATTCGGGAGGAGGGAGACCCAGTACTTC
cdr3_aa: CASSQGAAVFGRRETQYF
j_call: TRBJ2-5
clone_size: NA
v_call: TRBV4-2
d_call: TRBD2
cdr3_length: 18

cdr3_nt: TGTGCCAGCAGCCCCCTCGGGGACAGGGTGTCTGGCTACACCTTC
cdr3_aa: CASSPLGDRVSGYTF
j_call: TRBJ1-2
clone_size: NA
v_call: TRBV6-5
d_call: TRBD1
cdr3_length: 15

cdr3_nt: TGTGCCAGCAGCCTCCGGGGGGGCCCATACGAGCAGTACTTC
cdr3_aa: CASSLRGGPYEQYF
j_call: TRBJ2-7
clone_size: NA
v_call: TRBV7-8
d_call: TRBD2
cdr3_length: 14

cdr3_nt: TGCGCCAGCAGCGCACTAGCGGGCACCGGCAATGAGCAGTTCTTC
cdr3_aa: CASSALAGTGNEQFF
j_call: TRBJ2-1
clone_size: NA
v_call: TRBV4-3
d_call: TRBD2
cdr3_length: 15

cdr3_nt: TGTGCCAGCAGTGGGACTAGCGGGAGTCTCAACCAGTACTTC
cdr3_aa: CASSGTSGSLNQYF
j_call: TRBJ2-7
clone_size: NA
v_call: TRBV6-5
d_call: TRBD2
cdr3_length: 14

cdr3_nt: TGTGCCACCAGCAGAGTAACGGGACTAGTCCGGGAAGGGTCCTACAATGAGCAGTTCTTC
cdr3_aa: CATSRVTGLVREGSYNEQFF
j_call: TRBJ2-1
clone_size: NA
v_call: TRBV15
d_call: TRBD2
cdr3_length: 20

cdr3_nt: TGTGCCAGCAGCCCCGGTTTGAGGGTAAGGAACTACGAGCAGTACTTC
cdr3_aa: CASSPGLRVRNYEQYF
j_call: TRBJ2-7
clone_size: once
v_call: TRBV14
d_call: NA
cdr3_length: 16

cdr3_nt: TGTGCCAGCAGTTTAGCGGGAGCCAGCTCCTACAATGAGCAGTTCTTC
cdr3_aa: CASSLAGASSYNEQFF
j_call: TRBJ2-1
clone_size: NA
v_call: TRBV28
d_call: TRBD2
cdr3_length: 16

cdr3_nt: TGTGCCAGCAGCATTAGACAGGGGGCTGTTGAAGCTTTCTTT
cdr3_aa: CASSIRQGAVEAFF
j_call: TRBJ1-1
clone_size: NA
v_call: TRBV5-4
d_call: TRBD1
cdr3_length: 14